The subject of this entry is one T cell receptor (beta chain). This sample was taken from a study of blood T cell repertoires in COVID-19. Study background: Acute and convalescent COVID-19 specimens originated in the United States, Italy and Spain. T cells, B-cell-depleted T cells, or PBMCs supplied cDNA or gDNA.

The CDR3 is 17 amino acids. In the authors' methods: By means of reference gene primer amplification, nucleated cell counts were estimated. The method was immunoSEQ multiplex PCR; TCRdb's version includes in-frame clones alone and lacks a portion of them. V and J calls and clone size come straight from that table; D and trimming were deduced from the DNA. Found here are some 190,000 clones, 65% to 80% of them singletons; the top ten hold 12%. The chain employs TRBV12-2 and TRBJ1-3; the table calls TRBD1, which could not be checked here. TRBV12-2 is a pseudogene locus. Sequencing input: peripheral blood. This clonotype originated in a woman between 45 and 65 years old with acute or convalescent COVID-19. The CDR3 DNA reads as TGTGCAAGTCGCTCCCGACAGGGTGACTTCTCTGGAAACACCATATATTTT. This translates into CASRSRQGDFSGNTIYF.